What follows describes a single T cell receptor (beta chain). Its antigen is still unknown. Base-call qualities are not available, and no considerably larger clone is one nucleotide away. Receptors were amplified or captured by the immunoSEQ multiplex PCR assay. In the paper's pipeline: A statistical classification framework was built for diagnosing cytomegalovirus status from the catalog of TCR beta chain sequences. TCRdb mirrors the immuneACCESS table, restricted to in-frame sequences. Some clones are absent from its copies; in checked studies, under half trace to an unresolved V gene, and the reason for the others is unknown. Clonal size and the V and J genes are those of that table, whereas D and trimming came from the DNA. Across this sample there are 120,000 to 150,000 clones, with around four fifths seen only once. Clones ranked in the top ten supply approximately 1.4% of the sample. This entry comes from a study of cytomegalovirus exposure and HLA in healthy donors (dated by TCRdb to 2015 to 2018). About the investigation overall: The 650 to 750 repertoires of the first cohort and the roughly 110 validation repertoires were produced on the same platform, according to a later analysis. The study aimed to test whether cataloging public T cell receptors could reveal signatures of past pathogen exposure. Along with the roughly 700-subject first cohort, a separate validation cohort of over a hundred different subjects was used. To predict cytomegalovirus infection status, the study brought together high-throughput TCR immunosequencing, statistical association of individual TCRs with disease status, and machine learning.

Broad study findings and their caveats: The authors suggested that the approach could potentially be extended to other disease states and immunological phenotypes. All 120 or so repertoires were used to score co-occurrence in the validation cohort in a later analysis, because that analysis had no HLA typing for the cohort. Subsequent analysis determined that TCRs grouped into clusters in the first cohort also showed a tendency toward co-occurrence across the roughly 120 validation repertoires, and about 93% of cluster scores exceeded 0. While some public TCRs were present in many individuals, most TCR sequences turned up only very rarely across donors. The study listed 150 to 200 TCR beta chains as associated with cytomegalovirus. A few of the identified cytomegalovirus-associated TCR beta chains were confirmed in vitro to be specific for cytomegalovirus antigens. The classifier was reported to diagnose cytomegalovirus status with high specificity and sensitivity in both the original and validation cohorts.

The donors belonged to the validation cohort of 120 subjects, which was separate from the 666-subject first cohort. V gives up 6 bases and J gives up 9 bases, and the segment between their germline ends measures 18 bases. From the cysteine up to the phenylalanine, the CDR3 has a length of 14 residues. Of all the DNA, just the CDR3 is kept, 42 bases in frame from base 1. As encoded in the germline V gene (reference sequence), CDR1 is MNHEY while CDR2 is SMNVEV. The clonotype originates from a woman aged 25-40 years in good health and CMV-seronegative. The rearrangement combines TRBV27 with TRBJ1-5; confidence is insufficient to name the D gene. What was sequenced was PBMCs. In nucleotides, the sequence is TGTGCCAGCAGAAGGACGGTGGGAGGTTCGCCCCAGCATTTT. It encodes CASRRTVGGSPQHF.